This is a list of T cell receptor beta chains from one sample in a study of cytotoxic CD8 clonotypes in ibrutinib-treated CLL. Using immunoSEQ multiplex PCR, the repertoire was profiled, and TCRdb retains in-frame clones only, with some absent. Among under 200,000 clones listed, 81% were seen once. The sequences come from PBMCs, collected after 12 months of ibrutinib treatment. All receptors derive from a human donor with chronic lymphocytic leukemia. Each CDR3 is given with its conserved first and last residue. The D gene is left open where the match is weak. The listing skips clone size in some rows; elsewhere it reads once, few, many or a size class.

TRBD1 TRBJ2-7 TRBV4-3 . CASSQDRGTGLYEQYF TGCGCCAGCAGCCAAGATCGGGGGACAGGGCTCTACGAGCAGTACTTC
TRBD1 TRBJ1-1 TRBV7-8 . CASSLTPPRGRYAFF TGTGCCAGCAGCTTAACCCCCCCCAGGGGGCGTTATGCTTTCTTT
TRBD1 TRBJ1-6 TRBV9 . CAKPDRGGDNSPLHF TGTGCCAAACCAGACAGGGGCGGGGATAATTCACCCCTCCACTTT
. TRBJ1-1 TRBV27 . CASSGLPGRRNTEAFF TGTGCCAGCAGCGGACTACCCGGACGGAGGAACACTGAAGCTTTCTTT
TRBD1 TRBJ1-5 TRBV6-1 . CASTTRGQPQHF TGTGCCAGCACCACCAGGGGGCAGCCCCAGCATTTT
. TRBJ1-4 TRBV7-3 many CASSLSRGGWEKLFF TGTGCCAGCAGCTTAAGCAGGGGAGGTTGGGAAAAACTGTTTTTT
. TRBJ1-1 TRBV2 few CASSEGQWARFDTEAFF TGTGCCAGCAGTGAGGGACAATGGGCGCGATTCGACACTGAAGCTTTCTTT
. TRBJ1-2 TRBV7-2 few CASSRQNNYGYTF TGTGCCAGCAGCCGACAGAATAACTATGGCTACACCTTC
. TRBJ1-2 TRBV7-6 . CASSSDQGSGYTF TGTGCCAGCAGCTCAGACCAGGGCAGTGGCTACACCTTC
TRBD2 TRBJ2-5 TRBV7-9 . CASSFPLTGGKETQYF TGTGCCAGCAGCTTCCCCCTCACGGGAGGTAAAGAGACCCAGTACTTC
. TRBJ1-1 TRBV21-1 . CARSKKGSARNTEAFF TGTGCCAGGTCGAAAAAGGGGAGCGCTAGGAACACTGAAGCTTTCTTT
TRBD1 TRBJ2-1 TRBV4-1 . CASSLRTGGGNEQFF TGCGCCAGCAGCCTGAGGACAGGGGGAGGGAATGAGCAGTTCTTC
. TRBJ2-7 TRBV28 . CASSLRYANYEQYF TGTGCCAGCAGCCTAAGGTACGCCAACTACGAGCAGTACTTC
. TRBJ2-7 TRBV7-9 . CASSSQQFGEQYF TGTGCCAGCAGCTCCCAACAGTTCGGCGAGCAGTACTTC
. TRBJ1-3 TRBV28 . CASSRSGTWSSGNTIYF TGTGCCAGCAGTAGATCCGGGACTTGGAGCTCTGGAAACACCATATATTTT
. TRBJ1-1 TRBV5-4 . CASSLGGAGTEAFF TGTGCCAGCAGCTTGGGAGGGGCGGGAACTGAAGCTTTCTTT